Listed here are 17 T cell receptor beta chains from one sample, sequenced in a study of memory CD4+ T cells and cytomegalovirus serostatus (dated by TCRdb to between 2018 and 2020). Library generation was performed with the immunoSEQ multiplex PCR assay. In its TCRdb copy, this immuneACCESS table keeps in-frame sequences only and misses some clones. Where compared with another copy, unresolved V genes explain less than half of these, and the others have no known cause. Within this sample are about 42,000 clones, with roughly 78% of them counted one time only. 0.85% to 0.95% of the sample is taken by the ten largest. A FACSAria II was used to sort memory CD4+ T cells, defined as single viable CD3+CD4+CD8-CD45RO+ cells. Input material: memory CD4+ T cells from blood. The receptors shown here come from an adult in good health and CMV-seronegative.

The V call is TRBV9, the J call TRBJ1-5; TRBD1 aligns across 7 bases. The CDR3 sequence is 13 residues long. Germline V gene data show CDR1 as SGDLS and CDR2 as YYNGEE. Trimming at V came to 4 bases and at J to 7 bases, leaving 5 bases not matched to a gene. CDR3 coding DNA: TGTGCCAGCAGCCGACAGGGAGAACAGCCCCAGCATTTT. Amino acid sequence: CASSRQGEQPQHF.

This clone was counted between two and nine times. This rearrangement joins TRBV10-1 to TRBJ1-5; no firm D call. Germline V gene data show CDR1 as WNHNN and CDR2 as SYGVQD (reference sequence). The CDR3 length is 16 residues. Between the trimmed V and J ends, which lost 0 bases and 4 bases, there was a span of 13 bases. CDR3: CASSESWGGQNQPQHF. DNA of the CDR3: TGCGCCAGCAGTGAGTCATGGGGAGGTCAAAATCAGCCCCAGCATTTT.

J is TRBJ1-1 and V is TRBV19; unclear D gene. Germline V gene data show CDR1 as LNHDA and CDR2 as SQIVND (reference sequence). Trimming took 6 bases from V and 10 from J, leaving 12 bases between them. This CDR3 has 11 residues. CDR3 protein: CASSRDGGAFF. For the CDR3, the DNA is TGTGCCAGTAGCAGAGACGGAGGAGCTTTCTTT.

The CDR3 is CASNGQNLNYGYTF. CDR3 coding DNA: TGTGCCAGCAACGGGCAGAACCTTAACTATGGCTACACCTTC. The rearrangement joins TRBV28 to TRBJ1-2; D ambiguous. With 7 bases removed from V and 1 base from J, the gap between germline ends came to 13 bases. CDR1 and CDR2 (germline): MDHEN, SYDVKM. The CDR3 runs 14 residues.

The chain recombines TRBV5-1 with TRBJ1-4; D not resolved. This CDR3 contains 11 residues. Deletions cut 2 bases from V and 8 bases from J, with 4 bases between. Germline V lookup: CDR1 SGHRS, CDR2 YFSETQ. The DNA for the CDR3 is TGCGCCAGCAGCTTTTTAGAAAAACTGTTTTTT. Encoded protein: CASSFLEKLFF. The whole variable domain, filled in from reference TRBV5-1 and TRBJ1-4, reads KAGVTQTPRYLIKTRGQQVTLSCSPISGHRSVSWYQQTPGQGLQFLFEYFSETQRNKGNFPGRFSGRQFSNSRSEMNVSTLELGDSALYLCASSFLEKLFFGSGTQLSVL.

V usage is TRBV12-5 and J usage is TRBJ2-7; 9 bases are shared with TRBD2. V lost 0 bases and J lost 6; bases outside the gene matches: 6. CDR3 length equals 15 residues. The germline gives CDR1 LGHNT, CDR2 FRNRAP. CDR3 loop: CASGLVSGGYFEQYF. The CDR3 DNA reads as TGTGCTAGTGGTTTGGTTAGCGGGGGTTACTTCGAGCAGTACTTC.

The chain carries TRBV9 and TRBJ1-1; D is undetermined. V lost 0 bases to trimming and J lost 4 bases, with 7 bases between them. Germline CDR1 and CDR2: SGDLS and YYNGEE. The CDR3 length is 13 residues. As DNA, the CDR3 is TGTGCCAGCAGCGTAGGGACGGGCACTGAAGCTTTCTTT. Translation: CASSVGTGTEAFF.

The V gene is TRBV28, the J gene TRBJ2-2; D remains ambiguous. V was cut by 3 bases and J by 0 bases, with 14 bases left in between. Looked up from germline, CDR1 is MDHEN and CDR2 is SYDVKM. The CDR3 consists of 17 residues. The CDR3 reads CASSLKLVVANTGELFF. The DNA of the CDR3 is TGTGCCAGCAGTTTGAAATTGGTGGTGGCGAACACCGGGGAGCTGTTTTTT.

The rearrangement joins TRBV29-1 to TRBJ2-1; 8 nucleotides agree with TRBD2. Germline CDR1 reads SQVTM; CDR2 reads ANQGSEA. With V trimmed by 3 bases and J by 6 bases, 4 bases remained unmatched. This CDR3 region has 13 residues. The CDR3 spells CSVETSVVNEQFF. CDR3 DNA sequence: TGCAGCGTTGAGACTAGCGTTGTCAATGAGCAGTTCTTC.

This clone has more than one count but fewer than ten. V gene TRBV6-5 combines with J gene TRBJ1-2; 8 bases are a match to TRBD1. The CDR3 has 12 amino acids. Germline V lookup: CDR1 MNHEY, CDR2 SVGAGI. After removal of 7 bases from V and 8 bases from J, the junction contained 6 bases not matched to a gene. In nucleotides, the CDR3 is TGTGCCAGCAAGCAGGGGGCAGAAGGCTACACCTTC. It yields the protein CASKQGAEGYTF.

V is TRBV25-1 and J is TRBJ2-7; 9 bases align to TRBD1. The CDR3 loop spans 14 amino acids. V lost 3 bases and J lost 4; bases outside the gene matches: 4. Germline V CDR1 and CDR2: MGHDK, SYGVNS. The CDR3 nucleotides read TGTGCCAGCAGTGAGGACAGGGGCGGGTACGAGCAGTACTTC. Translation gives CASSEDRGGYEQYF.

This clone was seen a single time. The chain employs TRBV7-9 and TRBJ2-5; 11 bases fit TRBD2. With 4 bases clipped from V and 5 bases from J, the junction kept 9 bases outside the gene matches. CDR1 SEHNR and CDR2 FQNEAQ come from the germline V gene (reference sequence). This CDR3 contains 16 residues. CDR3 sequence (DNA): TGTGCCAGCAGCTCCAATAGCGGGGGGGCCGTGGAGACCCAGTACTTC. Protein sequence: CASSSNSGGAVETQYF.

The chain carries TRBV7-2 and TRBJ1-1, with 8 bases matching TRBD1. The CDR3 spans 13 residues. Germline trimming cut 4 bases from V and 10 bases from J; bases unmatched to any gene: 8. Germline V gives CDR1 SGHTA, CDR2 FQGNSA. The DNA for the CDR3 is TGTGCCAGCAGCTCGCTTCCAGGGGGCCGAGCTTTCTTT. It specifies CASSSLPGGRAFF. Supplemented by reference TRBV7-2 and TRBJ1-1, the full variable domain reads GAGVSQSPSNKVTEKGKDVELRCDPISGHTALYWYRQSLGQGLEFLIYFQGNSAPDKSGLPSDRFSAERTGGSVSTLTIQRTQQEDSAVYLCASSSLPGGRAFFGQGTRLTVV.

This chain joins TRBV30 and TRBJ2-2, with 10 nucleotides matching TRBD2. This CDR3 has 14 residues. Germline V gives CDR1 GTSNPN, CDR2 SVGIG (reference sequence). Unmatched junction bases numbered 8, after V lost 8 bases and J lost 5 bases. The DNA of the CDR3 is TGTGCCGGGGGGGCTAGCGGGGGAACCGGGGAGCTGTTTTTT. It codes for CAGGASGGTGELFF. Full variable domain (remainder filled in from reference TRBV30 and TRBJ2-2): SQTIHQWPATLVQPVGSPLSLECTVEGTSNPNLYWYRQAAGRGLQLLFYSVGIGQISSEVPQNLSASRPQDRQFILSSKKLLLSDSGFYLCAGGASGGTGELFFGEGSRLTVL.

V and J are TRBV30 and TRBJ1-3; no clear D gene. Trimming removed 3 bases at V and 0 bases at J, with 15 bases between. The CDR3 is 16 amino acids. Germline V lookup: CDR1 GTSNPN, CDR2 SVGIG (reference sequence). The CDR3 DNA sequence: TGTGCCTGGAGCCCTCGCAAGCGACTCTCTGGAAACACCATATATTTT. As protein: CAWSPRKRLSGNTIYF.

The J gene is TRBJ1-4, the V gene TRBV19, with 8 bases lining up with TRBD1. The CDR3 extends over 15 amino acids. CDR1 and CDR2 from the germline V gene are LNHDA and SQIVND (reference sequence). J gave up 6 bases and V 5 bases, and 8 bases lay outside the gene matches. The CDR3 sequence: CASSPMTGVDEKLFF. The DNA of the CDR3 is TGTGCCAGTAGTCCGATGACAGGGGTGGATGAAAAACTGTTTTTT.

CDR3 in DNA: TGTGCCAGTACTAGCGGGGGGGCACAAGAGACCCAGTACTTC. It yields the protein CASTSGGAQETQYF. The chain links TRBV28 to TRBJ2-5; the match to TRBD2 covers 13 bases. This CDR3 region has 14 residues. V was pared by 9 bases and J by 2 bases, with 3 bases of the junction left unmatched. Germline assignment: CDR1 MDHEN and CDR2 SYDVKM.